This TCR beta chain was recovered during a study of cytomegalovirus exposure and HLA in healthy donors. The CDR3 runs to 15 residues. V was pared by 4 bases and J by 0 bases, with 10 bases between. Germline lookup yields CDR1 LGHNA and CDR2 YNFKEQ. Study-wide results and caveats: HLA alleles were associated with 15,000 to 20,000 TCR beta sequences in a later analysis at 0.05 false discovery rate.

Points on this clone: Its antigen remains unidentified.

A multiplex PCR was run with 60 Vbeta primers and 13 Jbeta primers. Assay used: immunoSEQ multiplex PCR; TCRdb lists only in-frame clones, some missing. The table records under 200,000 clones, around 80% of them present only once. Sequences were obtained from PBMCs. V is TRBV4-2 and J is TRBJ1-3; weak D call: TRBD1 (6 bases). The TCR originated in a woman aged 30 to 39 in good health and CMV-seropositive. The CDR3 protein is CASSLSTGSGNTIYF. CDR3 bases: TGTGCCAGCAGCCTTTCGACAGGCTCTGGAAACACCATATATTTT.